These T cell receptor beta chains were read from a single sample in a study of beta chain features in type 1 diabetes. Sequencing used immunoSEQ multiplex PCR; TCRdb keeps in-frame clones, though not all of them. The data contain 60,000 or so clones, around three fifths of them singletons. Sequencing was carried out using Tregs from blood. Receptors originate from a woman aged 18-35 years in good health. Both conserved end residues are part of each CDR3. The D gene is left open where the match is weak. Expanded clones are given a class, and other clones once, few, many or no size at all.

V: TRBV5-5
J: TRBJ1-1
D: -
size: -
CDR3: CASSALDTEAFF
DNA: TGTGCCAGCAGCGCATTAGATACTGAAGCTTTCTTT

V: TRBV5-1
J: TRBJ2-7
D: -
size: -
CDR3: CASRRDIVGTYEQYF
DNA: TGCGCCAGCAGACGGGACATTGTCGGTACCTACGAGCAGTACTTC

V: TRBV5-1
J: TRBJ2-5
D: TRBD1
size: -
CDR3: CASSQTGFETQYF
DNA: TGCGCCAGCAGCCAGACAGGGTTTGAGACCCAGTACTTC

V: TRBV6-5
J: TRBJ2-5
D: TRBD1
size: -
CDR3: CASSPVDRGQETQYF
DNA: TGTGCCAGCAGTCCCGTAGACAGGGGCCAAGAGACCCAGTACTTC

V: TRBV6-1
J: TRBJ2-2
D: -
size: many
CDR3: CASLYAGSWAGELFF
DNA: TGTGCCAGCTTGTATGCTGGGAGCTGGGCCGGGGAGCTGTTTTTT

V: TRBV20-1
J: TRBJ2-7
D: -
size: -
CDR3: CSASPSHEQYF
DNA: TGCAGTGCTAGTCCTTCCCACGAGCAGTACTTC

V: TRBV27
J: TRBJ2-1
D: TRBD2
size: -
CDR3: CASSLGGGHYNEQFF
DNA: TGTGCCAGCAGTTTAGGCGGGGGGCACTACAATGAGCAGTTCTTC

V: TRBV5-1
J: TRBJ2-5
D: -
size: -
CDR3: CASSFWGLPQETQYF
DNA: TGCGCCAGCAGCTTCTGGGGGCTACCCCAAGAGACCCAGTACTTC

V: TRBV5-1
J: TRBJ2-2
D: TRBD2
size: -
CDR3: CASSLVLAGGHYVSTGELFF
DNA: TGCGCCAGCAGCTTGGTACTAGCGGGAGGGCATTATGTGAGCACCGGGGAGCTGTTTTTT

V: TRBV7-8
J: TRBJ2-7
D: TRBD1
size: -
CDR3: CASSLRPDRDEQYF
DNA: TGTGCCAGCAGCTTACGACCGGACAGGGACGAGCAGTACTTC

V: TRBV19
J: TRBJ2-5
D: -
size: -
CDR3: CASSMRRGAYGAGETQYF
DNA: TGTGCCAGTAGTATGCGTCGGGGGGCCTACGGGGCGGGGGAGACCCAGTACTTC

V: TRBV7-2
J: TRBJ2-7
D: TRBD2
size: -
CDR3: CASSFSGGGNEQYF
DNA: TGTGCCAGCAGCTTTAGCGGGGGGGGCAACGAGCAGTACTTC

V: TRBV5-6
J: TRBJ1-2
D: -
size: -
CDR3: CASSPLGPPNDEEGYTF
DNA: TGTGCCAGCAGCCCACTGGGGCCCCCTAACGATGAGGAAGGCTACACCTTC

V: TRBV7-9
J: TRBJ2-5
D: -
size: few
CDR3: CASRPVDQETQYF
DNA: TGTGCCAGCAGACCAGTTGATCAAGAGACCCAGTACTTC

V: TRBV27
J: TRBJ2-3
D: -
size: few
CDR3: CASTSWALGDTQYF
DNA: TGTGCCAGCACATCGTGGGCCCTGGGAGATACGCAGTATTTT

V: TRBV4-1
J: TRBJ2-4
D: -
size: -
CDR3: CASSQTTGVGGKNIQYF
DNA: TGCGCCAGCAGCCAAACCACAGGGGTCGGGGGCAAAAACATTCAGTACTTC

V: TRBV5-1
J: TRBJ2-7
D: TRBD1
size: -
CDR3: CASSFSGTGSEQYF
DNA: TGCGCCAGCAGCTTCTCCGGGACAGGGAGCGAGCAGTACTTC

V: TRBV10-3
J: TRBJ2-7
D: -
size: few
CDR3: CASSSGSYEQYF
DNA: TGTGCCAGCTCCAGCGGATCCTACGAGCAGTACTTC

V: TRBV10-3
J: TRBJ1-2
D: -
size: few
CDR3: CAISESTVGYTF
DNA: TGTGCCATCAGTGAGTCGACTGTTGGCTACACCTTC

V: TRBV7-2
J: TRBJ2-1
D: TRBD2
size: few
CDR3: CASKPGRGGYNEQFF
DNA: TGTGCCAGCAAACCCGGGCGGGGGGGGTACAATGAGCAGTTCTTC

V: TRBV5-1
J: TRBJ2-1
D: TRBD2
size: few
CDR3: CASSASGINNEQFF
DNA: TGCGCCAGCAGCGCTAGCGGGATCAACAATGAGCAGTTCTTC

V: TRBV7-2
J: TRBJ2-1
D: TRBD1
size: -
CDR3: CASSLQGQGWYEQFF
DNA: TGTGCCAGCAGCTTACAGGGACAGGGGTGGTATGAGCAGTTCTTC

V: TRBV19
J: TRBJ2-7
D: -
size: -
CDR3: CASSTAGIPYEQYF
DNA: TGTGCCAGTAGTACGGCAGGGATACCCTACGAGCAGTACTTC

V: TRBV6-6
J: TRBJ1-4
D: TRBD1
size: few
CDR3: CASSRPGQNEKLFF
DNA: TGTGCCAGCAGCAGGCCGGGACAGAATGAAAAACTGTTTTTT

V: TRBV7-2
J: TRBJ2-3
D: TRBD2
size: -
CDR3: CASSQLAGGSDTQYF
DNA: TGTGCCAGCAGCCAACTAGCGGGAGGATCAGATACGCAGTATTTT

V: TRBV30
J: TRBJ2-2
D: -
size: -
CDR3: CAWKPQGLGELFF
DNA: TGTGCCTGGAAACCTCAGGGGCTCGGGGAGCTGTTTTTT

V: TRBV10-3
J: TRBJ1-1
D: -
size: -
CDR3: CAISAPREGEAFF
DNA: TGTGCCATCAGTGCCCCAAGGGAGGGTGAAGCTTTCTTT

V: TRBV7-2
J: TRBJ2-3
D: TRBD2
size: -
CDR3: CASSPGLAGVVAQYF
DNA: TGTGCCAGCAGCCCCGGACTAGCGGGGGTTGTTGCGCAGTATTTT

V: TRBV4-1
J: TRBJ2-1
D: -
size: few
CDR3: CASSQDPLPYNEQFF
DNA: TGCGCCAGCAGCCAAGACCCCCTCCCCTACAATGAGCAGTTCTTC

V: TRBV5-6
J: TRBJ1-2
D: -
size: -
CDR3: CASSDTPYGYTF
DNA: TGTGCCAGTTCGGACACCCCCTATGGCTACACCTTC

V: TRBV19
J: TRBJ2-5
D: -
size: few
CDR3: CASSIDRETQYF
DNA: TGTGCCAGTAGTATAGATCGGGAGACCCAGTACTTC

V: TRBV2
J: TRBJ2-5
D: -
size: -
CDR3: CASSVPRQVQETQYF
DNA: TGTGCCAGCAGTGTACCCCGACAAGTCCAAGAGACCCAGTACTTC

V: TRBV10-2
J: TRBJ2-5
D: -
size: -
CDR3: CASSESGETQYF
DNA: TGCGCCAGCAGTGAGTCCGGTGAGACCCAGTACTTC

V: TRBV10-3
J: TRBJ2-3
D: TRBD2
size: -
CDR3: CAIRGTSGTDTQYF
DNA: TGTGCCATCAGGGGGACTAGCGGTACAGATACGCAGTATTTT

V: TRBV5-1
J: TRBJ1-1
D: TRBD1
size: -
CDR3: CASSLMTGMKYTEAFF
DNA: TGCGCCAGCAGCTTGATGACAGGGATGAAGTACACTGAAGCTTTCTTT

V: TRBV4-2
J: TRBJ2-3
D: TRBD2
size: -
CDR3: CASSQLSGGFTDTQYF
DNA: TGTGCCAGCAGCCAGCTTAGCGGGGGATTCACAGATACGCAGTATTTT

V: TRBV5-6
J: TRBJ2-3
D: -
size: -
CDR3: CASSRKGGTTDTQYF
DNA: TGTGCCAGCAGCCGGAAGGGGGGGACCACAGATACGCAGTATTTT

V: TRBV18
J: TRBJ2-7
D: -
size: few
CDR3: CASSPPAGAAYEQYF
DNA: TGTGCCAGCTCACCACCGGCAGGGGCGGCCTACGAGCAGTACTTC

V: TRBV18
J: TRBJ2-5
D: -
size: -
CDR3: CASSPRETQYF
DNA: TGTGCCAGCTCACCGAGGGAGACCCAGTACTTC

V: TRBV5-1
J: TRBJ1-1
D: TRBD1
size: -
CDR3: CATRRGTGGITEAFF
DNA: TGCGCCACCAGGCGAGGGACAGGGGGCATCACTGAAGCTTTCTTT

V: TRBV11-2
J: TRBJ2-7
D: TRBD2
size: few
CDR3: CASSPRTSGSGEQYF
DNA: TGTGCCAGCAGCCCACGGACTAGCGGGAGTGGAGAGCAGTACTTC

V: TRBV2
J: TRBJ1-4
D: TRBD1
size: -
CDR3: CASSESYRGGEKLFF
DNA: TGTGCCAGCAGCGAGAGCTACAGGGGAGGTGAAAAACTGTTTTTT

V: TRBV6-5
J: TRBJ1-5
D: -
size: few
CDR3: CASSYGGAGQPQHF
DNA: TGTGCCAGCAGTTACGGGGGGGCAGGGCAGCCCCAGCATTTT

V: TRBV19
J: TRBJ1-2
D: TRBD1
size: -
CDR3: CASSPGQGWYGYTF
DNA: TGTGCCAGTAGCCCAGGACAGGGTTGGTATGGCTACACCTTC